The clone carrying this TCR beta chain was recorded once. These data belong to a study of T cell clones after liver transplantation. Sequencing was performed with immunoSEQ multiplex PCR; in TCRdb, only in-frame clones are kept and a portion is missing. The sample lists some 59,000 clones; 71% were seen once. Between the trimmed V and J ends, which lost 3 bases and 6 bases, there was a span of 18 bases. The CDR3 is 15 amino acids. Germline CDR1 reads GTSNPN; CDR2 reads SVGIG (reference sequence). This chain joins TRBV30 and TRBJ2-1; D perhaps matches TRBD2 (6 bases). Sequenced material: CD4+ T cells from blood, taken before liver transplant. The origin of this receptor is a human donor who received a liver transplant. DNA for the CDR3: TGTGCCTGGAGCCGGGACTCGCCCCTCGTCAATGAGCAGTTCTTC. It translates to CAWSRDSPLVNEQFF.